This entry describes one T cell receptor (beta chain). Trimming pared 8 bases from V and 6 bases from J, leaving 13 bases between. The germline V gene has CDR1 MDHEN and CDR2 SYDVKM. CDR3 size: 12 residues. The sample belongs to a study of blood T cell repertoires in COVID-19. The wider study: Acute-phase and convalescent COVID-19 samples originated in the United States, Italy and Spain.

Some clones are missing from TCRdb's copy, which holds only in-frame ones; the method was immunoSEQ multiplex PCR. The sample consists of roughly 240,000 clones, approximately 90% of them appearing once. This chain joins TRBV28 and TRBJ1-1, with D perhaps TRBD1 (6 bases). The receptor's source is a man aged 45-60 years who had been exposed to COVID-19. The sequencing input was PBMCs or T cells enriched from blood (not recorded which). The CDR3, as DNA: TGTGCCAGCTACACAGGGTTAGCTGAAGCTTTCTTT. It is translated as CASYTGLAEAFF.